This T cell receptor beta chain comes out of a study of cytomegalovirus exposure and HLA in healthy donors. Study-wide points: The study recorded 164 TCR beta chains that were cytomegalovirus-associated.

PCR employed 60 Vbeta and 13 Jbeta primers. Generated by immunoSEQ multiplex PCR, the TCRdb table keeps only in-frame clones and is missing some. The table shows more than 95,000 clones, with about 70% occurring only once. Trimming cost V 2 bases and J 7 bases; bases outside gene matches: 5. There are 14 residues in the CDR3. The germline gives CDR1 MNHNY, CDR2 SVGAGI (reference sequence). A remark on this clone: Its cognate antigen is unknown.

Sequencing used PBMCs. The source is a woman aged 55 to 70 in good health and CMV-seropositive. The rearrangement links TRBV6-6 to TRBJ1-2; 9 bases match TRBD1. CDR3 in DNA: TGTGCCAGCAGTTACACCGGGACAGGGAGTGGCTACACCTTC. Amino acids: CASSYTGTGSGYTF.